This passage covers 5 T cell receptor beta chains from one sample sequenced in a study of T cell repertoires in cytomegalovirus infection. In TCRdb, the reads were re-called with MiXCR into one record per CDR3 protein. The sample lists fewer than 200,000 distinct CDR3 sequences; approximately 15% were seen once. Specimen: PBMCs. These receptors were taken from a human donor in good health (CMV status not recorded). Some clones in this sample may be carry-over from other donors' samples.

The V call is TRBV11-1, the J call TRBJ2-7; 7 bases align to TRBD1. Germline values: CDR1 SGHAT, CDR2 FQDESV (reference sequence). The CDR3 consists of 15 residues. V lost 6 bases to trimming and J lost 3 bases; unmatched junction nucleotides: 11. The CDR3 sequence: CASRDNRGTIYEQYF. CDR3 coding DNA: TGTGCCAGCAGGGATAACAGGGGCACCATCTACGAGCAGTACTTC.

This clonotype was observed at least ten times. The gene calls are TRBV7-2 and TRBJ2-7, with D unclear. CDR1 is SGHTA, CDR2 FQGNSA, per germline. V was clipped by 1 base and J by 2 bases, with 12 bases between them. The CDR3 contains 15 residues. The DNA of the CDR3 is TGTGCCAGCAGCTTAGTCGGCCAGGTCACCTACGAGCAGTACTTC. Its protein is CASSLVGQVTYEQYF.

The chain couples TRBV25-1 to TRBJ2-5; 8 bases match TRBD1. Losses at the gene ends were 5 bases for V and 5 bases for J; bases not matched to a gene: 10. The length of the CDR3 is 15 residues. Germline-derived CDR1 and CDR2 are MGHDK and SYGVNS. CDR3 in amino acids: CASSPDRGPSETQYF. The CDR3 DNA sequence: TGTGCCAGCAGTCCAGACAGGGGCCCCTCGGAGACCCAGTACTTC.

The chain has TRBV6-2 or TRBV6-3 and TRBJ2-3; 15 nucleotides line up with TRBD2. This CDR3 has 16 amino acids. Germline CDR1 MNHEY, CDR2 SVGEGT. The trim removed 7 bases at V and 5 bases at J, leaving 7 bases unmatched. The DNA for the CDR3 is TGTGCCAGCAATGGACTAGCGGGAGGGAACGAAGATACGCAGTATTTT. This translates into CASNGLAGGNEDTQYF.

This clonotype was found a few times. This chain connects TRBV2 to TRBJ2-1, with a possible D match to TRBD1 (8 bases). Germline CDR1 is SNHLY and CDR2 is FYNNEI. V lost 7 bases and J lost 4, with 17 bases in between. The CDR3 is made up of 15 amino acids. CDR3 region: CASTLGQGGYNEQFF. For the CDR3, the DNA is TGTGCCAGCACCCTAGGACAGGGAGGGTACAATGAGCAGTTCTTC.